This TCR beta chain is from a study of control samples from healthy donors and cancer patients. Clones were sequenced by immunoSEQ multiplex PCR, and TCRdb holds only the in-frame ones, with some missing. The sample shows around 180,000 clones, 91% of them seen only once. The CDR3 runs 16 residues. Germline V gene data show CDR1 as ENHRY and CDR2 as SYGVKD. The junction had 12 bases not matched to a gene; V was cut back by 6 bases and J by 5 bases. This clonotype was obtained from a woman aged 40 to 49 in good health. The chain links TRBV10-3 to TRBJ2-1, with 8 nucleotides matching TRBD1. The sequenced sample consisted of blood. CDR3 protein: CAISRTGFTGDNEQFF. The CDR3 coding sequence is TGTGCCATCAGCCGGACAGGGTTCACAGGAGACAATGAGCAGTTCTTC.